This T cell receptor beta chain was retrieved from a study of CD8+ T cells in alopecia areata. In each case, RNA was isolated and then reverse transcribed into cDNA as the sequencing template. Method: immunoSEQ multiplex PCR; TCRdb's copy keeps in-frame clones and lacks some. The sample has under 350,000 clones, roughly 60% seen once. Findings and limits, study-wide: Since there was just one nonresponder, nobody can yet say how baseline CD8+ expansion ties to response.

Worth noting for this clone: The antigen remains undetermined.

The CDR3 totals 16 residues. Trimming at V came to 4 bases and at J to 4 bases, leaving 14 bases not matched to a gene. Per the germline V gene, CDR1 is SQVTM and CDR2 is ANQGSEA. Treatment described: oral pan-JAK inhibitor, 5-10 mg twice daily. The clonotype comes from a human donor with alopecia areata. Sample: CD4+ T cells sorted from blood, taken at week 24, from a patient treated with tofacitinib. The chain employs TRBV29-1 and TRBJ2-3; 7 positions agree with TRBD1. As DNA, the CDR3 is TGCAGCGTTGCACTGGGACAGTATGGGGATTCAGATACGCAGTATTTT. Amino acids: CSVALGQYGDSDTQYF.